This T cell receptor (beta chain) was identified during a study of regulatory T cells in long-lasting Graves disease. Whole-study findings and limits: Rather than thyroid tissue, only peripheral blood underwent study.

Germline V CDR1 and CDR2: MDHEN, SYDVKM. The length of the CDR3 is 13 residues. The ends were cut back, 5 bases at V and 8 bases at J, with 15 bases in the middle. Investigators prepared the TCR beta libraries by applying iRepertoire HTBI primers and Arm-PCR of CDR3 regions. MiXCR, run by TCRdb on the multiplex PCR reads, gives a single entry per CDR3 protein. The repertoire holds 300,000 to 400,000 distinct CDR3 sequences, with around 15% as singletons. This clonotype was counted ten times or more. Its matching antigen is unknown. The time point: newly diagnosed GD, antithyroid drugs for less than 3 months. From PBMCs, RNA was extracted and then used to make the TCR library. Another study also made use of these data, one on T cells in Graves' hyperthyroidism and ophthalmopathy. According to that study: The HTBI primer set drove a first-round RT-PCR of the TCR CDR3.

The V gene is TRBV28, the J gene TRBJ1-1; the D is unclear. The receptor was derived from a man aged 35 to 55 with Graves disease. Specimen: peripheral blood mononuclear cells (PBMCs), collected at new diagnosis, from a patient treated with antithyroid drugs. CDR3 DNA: TGTGCCAGCAGTAAACTGAAGCTTTCGGAAGCTTTCTTT. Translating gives CASSKLKLSEAFF.